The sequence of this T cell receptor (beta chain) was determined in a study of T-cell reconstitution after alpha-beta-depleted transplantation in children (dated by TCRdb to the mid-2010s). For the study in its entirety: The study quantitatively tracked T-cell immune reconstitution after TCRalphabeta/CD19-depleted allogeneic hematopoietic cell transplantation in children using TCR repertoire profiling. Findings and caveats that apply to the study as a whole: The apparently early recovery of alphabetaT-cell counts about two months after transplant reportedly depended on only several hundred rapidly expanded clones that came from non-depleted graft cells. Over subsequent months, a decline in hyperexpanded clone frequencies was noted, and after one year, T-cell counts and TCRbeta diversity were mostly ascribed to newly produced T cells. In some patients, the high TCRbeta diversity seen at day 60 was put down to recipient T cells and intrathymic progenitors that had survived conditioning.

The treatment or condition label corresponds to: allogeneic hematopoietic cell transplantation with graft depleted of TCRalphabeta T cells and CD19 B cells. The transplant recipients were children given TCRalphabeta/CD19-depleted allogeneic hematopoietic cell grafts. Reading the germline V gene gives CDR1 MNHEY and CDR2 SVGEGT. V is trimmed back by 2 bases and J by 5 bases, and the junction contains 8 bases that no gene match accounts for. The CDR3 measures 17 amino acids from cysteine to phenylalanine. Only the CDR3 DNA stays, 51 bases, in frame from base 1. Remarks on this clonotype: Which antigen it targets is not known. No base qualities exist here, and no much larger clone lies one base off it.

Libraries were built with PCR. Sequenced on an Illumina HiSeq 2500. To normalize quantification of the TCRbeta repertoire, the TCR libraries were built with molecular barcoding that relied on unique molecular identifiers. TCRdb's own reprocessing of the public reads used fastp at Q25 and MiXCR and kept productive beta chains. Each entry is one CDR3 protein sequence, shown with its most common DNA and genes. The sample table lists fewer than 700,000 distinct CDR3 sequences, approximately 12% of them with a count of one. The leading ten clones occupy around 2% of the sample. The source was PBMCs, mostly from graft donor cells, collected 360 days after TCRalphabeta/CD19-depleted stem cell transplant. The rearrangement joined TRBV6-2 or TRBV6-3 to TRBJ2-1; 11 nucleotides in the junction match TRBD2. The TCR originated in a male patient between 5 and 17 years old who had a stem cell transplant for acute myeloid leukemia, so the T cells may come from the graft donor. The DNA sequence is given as TGTGCCAGCAGTTACCGAACCATACTAGCGGGGGACAATGAGCAGTTCTTC. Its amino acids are CASSYRTILAGDNEQFF.